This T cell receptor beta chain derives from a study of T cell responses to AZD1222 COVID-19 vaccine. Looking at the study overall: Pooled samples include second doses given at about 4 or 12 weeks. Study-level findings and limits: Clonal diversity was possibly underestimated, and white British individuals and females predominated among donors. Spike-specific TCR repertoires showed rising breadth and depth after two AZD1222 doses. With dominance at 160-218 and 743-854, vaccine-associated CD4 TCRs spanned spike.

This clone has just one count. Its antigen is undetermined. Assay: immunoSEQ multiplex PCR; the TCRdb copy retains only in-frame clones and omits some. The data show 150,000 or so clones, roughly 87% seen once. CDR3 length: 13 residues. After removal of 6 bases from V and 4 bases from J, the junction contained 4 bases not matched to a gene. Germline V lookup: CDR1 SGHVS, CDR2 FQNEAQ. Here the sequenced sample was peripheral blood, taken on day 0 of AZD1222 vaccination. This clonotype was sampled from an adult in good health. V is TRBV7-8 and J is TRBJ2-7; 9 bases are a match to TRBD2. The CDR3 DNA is TGTGCCAGCAGTCGGACTAGCGTGTACGAGCAGTACTTC. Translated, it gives CASSRTSVYEQYF.